Following are 23 T cell receptor beta chains from one sample sequenced in a study of shared clonotypes between healthy human individuals. Some clones are missing from TCRdb's copy, which holds only in-frame ones; the method was immunoSEQ multiplex PCR. This sample has some 2 million clones, with roughly 94% found just once. Specimen: naive CD4+ T cells sorted from blood. The subset: CD45RA+ positively selected. These receptors all come from a man in his late teens or twenties in good health.

This sequence joins TRBV5-1 and TRBJ2-7; TRBD2 aligns across 8 bases. CDR3 length equals 17 residues. Germline CDR1 is SGHRS and CDR2 is YFSETQ. V lost 4 bases to trimming and J lost 0 bases; unmatched junction nucleotides: 12. The CDR3 sequence: CASSATPSGSSSYEQYF. The CDR3 bases are TGCGCCAGCAGCGCCACACCTAGCGGGTCTTCCTCCTACGAGCAGTACTTC. The full variable domain, its missing parts supplied by reference TRBV5-1 and TRBJ2-7, is KAGVTQTPRYLIKTRGQQVTLSCSPISGHRSVSWYQQTPGQGLQFLFEYFSETQRNKGNFPGRFSGRQFSNSRSEMNVSTLELGDSALYLCASSATPSGSSSYEQYFGPGTRLTVT.

The chain has TRBV5-5 and TRBJ2-5; D possibly corresponds to TRBD1 (6 bases). The CDR3 sequence is 15 residues long. V was shortened by 2 bases and J by 2 bases, with 13 bases between the two germline ends. From germline, CDR1 is SGHKS and CDR2 YYEKEE (reference sequence). The CDR3 DNA reads as TGTGCCAGCAGCTTCACGGACAGCTTTCAAGAGACCCAGTACTTC. Protein product: CASSFTDSFQETQYF.

The chain recombines TRBV4-1 with TRBJ2-1; TRBD2 aligns across 11 bases. Germline V gives CDR1 MGHRA, CDR2 YSYEKL. V lost 0 bases and J lost 4; bases outside the gene matches: 5. The CDR3 spans 17 residues. CDR3 DNA: TGCGCCAGCAGCCAAGACTACCTAGCGGGAGGATACAATGAGCAGTTCTTC. Protein: CASSQDYLAGGYNEQFF.

The chain employs TRBV5-1 and TRBJ2-3; 8 positions match TRBD2. The CDR3 covers 16 residues. Per the germline V gene, CDR1 is SGHRS and CDR2 is YFSETQ. With V trimmed by 4 bases and J by 6 bases, 13 bases remained unmatched. The CDR3 nucleotides are TGCGCCAGCAGCCACGTAGCGGGACTTCCAATCGATACGCAGTATTTT. Translated, it gives CASSHVAGLPIDTQYF.

The chain recombines TRBV9 with TRBJ2-1; D might be TRBD2 (5 bases). The CDR3 is made up of 15 amino acids. Trimming left V 4 bases short and J 2 bases short, with 13 bases between. Germline V CDR1 and CDR2: SGDLS, YYNGEE. The CDR3 nucleotides read TGTGCCAGCAGCCCCTCCAGCGGAGCCTACAATGAGCAGTTCTTC. As protein: CASSPSSGAYNEQFF.

The V and J genes are TRBV27 and TRBJ2-5; D remains ambiguous. The CDR3 consists of 13 residues. Germline CDR1 and CDR2: MNHEY and SMNVEV (reference sequence). Trimming removed 4 bases at V and 2 bases at J, with 8 bases between. The CDR3 nucleotides are TGTGCCAGCAGTTATTCTCATCAAGAGACCCAGTACTTC. It specifies CASSYSHQETQYF.

The V gene is TRBV5-6, the J gene TRBJ2-7; D possibly corresponds to TRBD1 (5 bases). The V and J ends lost 4 bases and 3 bases respectively, with 14 bases between them. The germline CDR1 and CDR2 sequences are SGHDT and YYEEEE. This CDR3 comprises 14 residues. The CDR3 nucleotides are TGTGCCAGCAGCCCCGACAGAGGATACTACGAGCAGTACTTC. Residues: CASSPDRGYYEQYF.

This clone was detected once. The genes are TRBV18 and TRBJ2-7; TRBD2 matches at 12 bases. V lost 3 bases, J lost 5 bases, and 8 bases stayed unmatched. This CDR3 contains 16 residues. Germline CDR1 is KGHSH and CDR2 is LQKENI. The CDR3 here is CASSPVVLAGGHEQYF. DNA of the CDR3: TGTGCCAGCTCACCTGTAGTACTAGCGGGAGGCCACGAGCAGTACTTC.

J is TRBJ2-5 and V is TRBV19; D is possibly TRBD1 (6 bases). Between the trimmed V and J ends, which lost 4 bases and 5 bases, there was a span of 11 bases. The CDR3 sequence is 13 residues long. Germline V lookup: CDR1 LNHDA, CDR2 SQIVND (reference sequence). For the CDR3, the DNA is TGTGCCAGTAGTAAACTAGACAGGGAGACCCAGTACTTC. Translating it yields CASSKLDRETQYF.

The CDR3 nucleotides read TGTGCCAGCAGCTTTACCAACGCTGAAGCTTTCTTT. This codes for CASSFTNAEAFF. V usage is TRBV7-9 and J usage is TRBJ1-1; unclear D gene. The V and J ends lost 3 bases and 6 bases respectively, with 8 bases between them. Germline loops: CDR1 SEHNR, CDR2 FQNEAQ (reference sequence). The CDR3 has 12 residues.

This rearrangement joins TRBV21-1 to TRBJ2-6; the table calls TRBD2, which could not be checked here. TRBV21-1 represents a pseudogene. The length of the CDR3 is 15 residues. The CDR3 coding sequence is TGTGCCAGCAGCAAGGAGGGATCAGGGGCCAACGTCCTGACTTTC. It translates to CASSKEGSGANVLTF.

The gene calls are TRBV19 and TRBJ1-1; the D is unclear. Germline V CDR1 and CDR2: LNHDA, SQIVND (reference sequence). This CDR3 contains 13 residues. V lost 5 bases and J 3 bases, leaving 10 bases between the germline ends. For the CDR3, the DNA is TGTGCCAGTAGTCCCTCCGGGTACACTGAAGCTTTCTTT. Translation gives CASSPSGYTEAFF.

This sequence joins TRBV14 and TRBJ1-1, with D perhaps matching TRBD1 (5 bases). CDR1 SGHDN and CDR2 FVKESK come from the germline V gene. Trimming removed 2 bases at V and 1 base at J, with 11 bases between. The length of the CDR3 is 15 residues. In DNA form, the CDR3 reads TGTGCCAGCAGCCAACCAAGAACAGGGAACACTGAAGCTTTCTTT. The encoded protein is CASSQPRTGNTEAFF.

This rearrangement joins TRBV5-8 to TRBJ2-5; D is unclear. CDR3 size: 12 residues. Germline CDR1 and CDR2: SGHTS and YDEGEE. V lost 6 bases to trimming and J lost 7 bases, with 13 bases between them. CDR3 DNA: TGTGCCAGCACCCCCCCAGGAAGGACCCAGTACTTC. As protein: CASTPPGRTQYF. Using reference TRBV5-8 and TRBJ2-5 for the parts outside the CDR3, the full variable domain is EAGVTQSPTHLIKTRGQQATLRCSPISGHTSVYWYQQALGLGLQFLLWYDEGEERNRGNFPPRFSGRQFPNYSSELNVNALELEDSALYLCASTPPGRTQYFGPGTRLLVL.

The V gene is TRBV6-5, the J gene TRBJ2-1; no definite D call. V lost 3 bases and J lost 4, with 13 bases in between. The CDR3 has 15 amino acids. CDR1 and CDR2 from the germline V gene are MNHEY and SVGAGI. DNA of the CDR3: TGTGCCAGCAGTTATCGAGGACGTAGGTACAATGAGCAGTTCTTC. This sequence encodes CASSYRGRRYNEQFF.

This chain's CDR3 is CASSLAGGFYNEQFF. CDR3 in DNA: TGTGCCAGCAGCTTAGCGGGGGGCTTTTACAATGAGCAGTTCTTC. The rearrangement links TRBV7-2 to TRBJ2-1; D assignment may be TRBD1 or TRBD2 (6 bases each). CDR1 is SGHTA and CDR2 is FQGNSA in the germline V gene. V was cut by 0 bases and J by 4 bases, with 10 bases left in between. This CDR3 contains 15 residues.

The chain carries TRBV7-9 and TRBJ2-2; D is unclear. The CDR3 consists of 13 residues. Trimming removed 6 bases from V and 4 bases from J, with 9 bases in between. The V gene's germline CDR1 is SEHNR and CDR2 FQNEAQ (reference sequence). In DNA, the CDR3 is TGTGCCAGCAGGACCGGGTCCACCGGGGAGCTGTTTTTT. Translating it yields CASRTGSTGELFF.

The sample holds one count of this clone. The rearrangement joins TRBV2 to TRBJ2-7, with TRBD2 identical over 10 bases. This CDR3 is 17 amino acids long. Germline CDR1 reads SNHLY; CDR2 reads FYNNEI. V dropped 5 bases and J dropped 5; count of bases not matched to a gene: 15. The CDR3: CASSWTSGNKGMNEQYF. Written as DNA, the CDR3 is TGTGCCAGCAGTTGGACTAGCGGAAACAAGGGCATGAACGAGCAGTACTTC.

About this clone: Other DNA sequences of this sample code for an identical CDR3. The rearrangement uses TRBV7-2 and TRBJ2-3, with D hard to call. Germline loops: CDR1 SGHTA, CDR2 FQGNSA. V was shortened by 0 bases and J by 2 bases, with 6 bases between the two germline ends. The CDR3 sequence is 14 residues long. The CDR3 DNA reads TGTGCCAGCAGCTTAGCGGGCGCCACAGATACGCAGTATTTT. As protein: CASSLAGATDTQYF.

This clone was seen a single time. V is TRBV6-5 and J is TRBJ2-1; D is possibly TRBD1 or TRBD2 (5 bases each). Germline V CDR1 and CDR2: MNHEY, SVGAGI. The ends were cut back, 4 bases at V and 10 bases at J, with 11 bases in the middle. CDR3 length: 12 residues. The CDR3 spells CASSSVGTEQFF. CDR3 DNA sequence: TGTGCCAGCAGTTCCGTCGGGACCGAGCAGTTCTTC.

DNA for the CDR3: TGTGCCAGCAGCTTGGGCGGGGAGCATAATTCACCCCTCCACTTT. Its translation is CASSLGGEHNSPLHF. This sequence joins TRBV5-4 and TRBJ1-6; D gene unclear. V shed 0 bases and J shed 5 bases, with 9 bases lying between them. CDR3 size: 15 residues. From germline, CDR1 is SGHNT and CDR2 YYREEE (reference sequence).

The rearrangement uses TRBV19 and TRBJ1-3; D remains unclear. V lost 4 bases and J 2 bases, leaving 9 bases between the germline ends. The germline V gene encodes CDR1 LNHDA and CDR2 SQIVND (reference sequence). This CDR3 contains 14 residues. The CDR3 nucleotides are TGTGCCAGTAGTAAGGGAGTCACTGGAAACACCATATATTTT. Encoded protein: CASSKGVTGNTIYF.

This chain links TRBV7-6 with TRBJ1-1, with TRBD1 identical over 12 bases. The V gene's germline CDR1 is SGHVS and CDR2 FNYEAQ. This CDR3 spans 14 amino acids. V lost 5 bases to trimming and J lost 6 bases; unmatched junction nucleotides: 4. The CDR3 DNA follows: TGTGCCAGCAGCGCCGGGACAGGGGGCTCTGAAGCTTTCTTT. Protein product: CASSAGTGGSEAFF.